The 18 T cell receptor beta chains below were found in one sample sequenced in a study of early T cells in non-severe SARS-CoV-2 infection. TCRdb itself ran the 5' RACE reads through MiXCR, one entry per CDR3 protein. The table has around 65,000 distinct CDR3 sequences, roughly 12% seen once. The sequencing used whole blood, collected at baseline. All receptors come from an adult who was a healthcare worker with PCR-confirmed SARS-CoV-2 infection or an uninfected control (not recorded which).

CDR3 region: CASSLKGYEQYF. CDR3 in DNA: TGCGCCAGCAGCTTGAAGGGTTACGAGCAGTACTTC. This chain connects TRBV5-1 to TRBJ2-7, with D uncertain. Trimming took 1 base from V and 4 from J, leaving 6 bases between them. The CDR3 runs to 12 residues. CDR1 is SGHRS and CDR2 is YFSETQ in the germline V gene.

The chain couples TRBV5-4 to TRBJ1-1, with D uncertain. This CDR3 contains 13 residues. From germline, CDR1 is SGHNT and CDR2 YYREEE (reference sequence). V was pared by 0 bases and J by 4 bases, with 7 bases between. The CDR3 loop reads CASSLDRGTEAFF. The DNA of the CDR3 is TGTGCCAGCAGCTTGGATCGCGGCACTGAAGCTTTCTTT. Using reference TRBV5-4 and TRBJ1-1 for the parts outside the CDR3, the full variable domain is ETGVTQSPTHLIKTRGQQVTLRCSSQSGHNTVSWYQQALGQGPQFIFQYYREEENGRGNFPPRFSGLQFPNYSSELNVNALELDDSALYLCASSLDRGTEAFFGQGTRLTVV.

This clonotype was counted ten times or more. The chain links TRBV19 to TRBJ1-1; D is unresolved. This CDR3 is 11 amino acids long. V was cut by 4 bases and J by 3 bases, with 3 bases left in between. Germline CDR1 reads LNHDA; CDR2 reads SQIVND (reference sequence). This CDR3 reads CASSRYTEAFF. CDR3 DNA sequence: TGTGCCAGTAGTAGGTACACTGAAGCTTTCTTT.

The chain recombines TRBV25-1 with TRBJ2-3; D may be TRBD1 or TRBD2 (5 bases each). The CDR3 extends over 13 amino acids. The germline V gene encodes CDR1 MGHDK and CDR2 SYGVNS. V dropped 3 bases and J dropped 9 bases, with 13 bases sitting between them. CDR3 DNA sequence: TGTGCCAGCAGTGACCGAAAAAGGGACACGCAGTATTTT. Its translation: CASSDRKRDTQYF. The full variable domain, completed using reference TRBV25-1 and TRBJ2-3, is EADIYQTPRYLVIGTGKKITLECSQTMGHDKMYWYQQDPGMELHLIHYSYGVNSTEKGDLSSESTVSRIRTEHFPLTLESARPSHTSQYLCASSDRKRDTQYFGPGTRLTVL.

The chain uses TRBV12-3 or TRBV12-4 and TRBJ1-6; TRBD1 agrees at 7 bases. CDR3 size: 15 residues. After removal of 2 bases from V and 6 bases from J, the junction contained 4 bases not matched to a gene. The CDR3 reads CASSLKGAGNSPLHF. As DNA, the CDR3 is TGTGCCAGCAGTTTAAAGGGGGCGGGTAATTCACCCCTCCACTTT.

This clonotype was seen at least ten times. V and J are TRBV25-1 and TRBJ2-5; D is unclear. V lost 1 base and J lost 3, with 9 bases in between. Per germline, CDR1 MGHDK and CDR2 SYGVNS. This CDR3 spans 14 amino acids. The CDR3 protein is CASSELGQKETQYF. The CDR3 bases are TGTGCCAGCAGTGAATTGGGTCAGAAAGAGACCCAGTACTTC.

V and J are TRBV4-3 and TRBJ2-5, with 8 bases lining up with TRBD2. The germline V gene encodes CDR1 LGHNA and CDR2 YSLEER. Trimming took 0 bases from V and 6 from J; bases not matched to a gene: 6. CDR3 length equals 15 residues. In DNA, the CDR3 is TGCGCCAGCAGCCAAGATGTGCTAGCGGGCCAGACCCAGTACTTC. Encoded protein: CASSQDVLAGQTQYF.

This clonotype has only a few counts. CDR3 sequence (DNA): TGTGCCAGCGGGGACAGTTCCTACGAGCAGTACTTC. As protein: CASGDSSYEQYF. The chain links TRBV7-2 to TRBJ2-7, with TRBD1 matching 7 bases. Trimming at V came to 8 bases and at J to 1 base, leaving 2 bases not matched to a gene. Germline lookup yields CDR1 SGHTA and CDR2 FQGNSA. This CDR3 is built from 12 residues.

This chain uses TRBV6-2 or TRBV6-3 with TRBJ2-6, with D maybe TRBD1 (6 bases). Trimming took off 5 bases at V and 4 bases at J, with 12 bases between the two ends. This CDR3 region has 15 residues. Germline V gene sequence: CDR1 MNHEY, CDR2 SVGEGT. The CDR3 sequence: CASSTTGTGANVLTF. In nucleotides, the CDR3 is TGTGCCAGCAGTACCACAGGGACCGGGGCCAACGTCCTGACTTTC.

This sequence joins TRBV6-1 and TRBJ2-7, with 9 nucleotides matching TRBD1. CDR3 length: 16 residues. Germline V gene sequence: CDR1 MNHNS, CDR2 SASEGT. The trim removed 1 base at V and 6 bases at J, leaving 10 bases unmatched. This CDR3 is CASSEVQGAEGSEQYF. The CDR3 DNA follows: TGTGCCAGCAGTGAAGTACAGGGGGCGGAGGGGTCCGAGCAGTACTTC.

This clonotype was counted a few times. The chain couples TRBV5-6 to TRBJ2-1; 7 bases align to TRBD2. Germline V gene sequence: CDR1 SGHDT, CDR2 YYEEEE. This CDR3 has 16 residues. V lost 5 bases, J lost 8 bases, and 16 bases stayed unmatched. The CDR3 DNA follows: TGTGCCAGCAGTTCACGTGGGAGGGAATTTGCCGATGAGCAGTTCTTC. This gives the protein CASSSRGREFADEQFF.

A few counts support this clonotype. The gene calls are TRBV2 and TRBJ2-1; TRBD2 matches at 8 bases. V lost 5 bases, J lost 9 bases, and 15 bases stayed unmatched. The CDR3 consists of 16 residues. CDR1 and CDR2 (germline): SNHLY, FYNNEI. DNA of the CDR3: TGTGCCAGCAGTTGGGGGGGGAGCGGGAGTTATGGTGAGCAGTTCTTC. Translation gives CASSWGGSGSYGEQFF.

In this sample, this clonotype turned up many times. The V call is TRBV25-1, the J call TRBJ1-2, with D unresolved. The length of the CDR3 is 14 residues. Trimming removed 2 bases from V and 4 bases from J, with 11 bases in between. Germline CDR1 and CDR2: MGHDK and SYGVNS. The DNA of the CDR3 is TGTGCCAGCAGTGAAGCGGCCCGTACCTATGGCTACACCTTC. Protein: CASSEAARTYGYTF.

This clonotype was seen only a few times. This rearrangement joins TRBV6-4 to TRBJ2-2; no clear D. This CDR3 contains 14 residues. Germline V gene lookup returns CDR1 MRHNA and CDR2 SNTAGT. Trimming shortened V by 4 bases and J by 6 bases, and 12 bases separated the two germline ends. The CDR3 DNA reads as TGTGCCAGCAGTGCCTCGGCTGGCCCCGGGGAGCTGTTTTTT. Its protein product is CASSASAGPGELFF.

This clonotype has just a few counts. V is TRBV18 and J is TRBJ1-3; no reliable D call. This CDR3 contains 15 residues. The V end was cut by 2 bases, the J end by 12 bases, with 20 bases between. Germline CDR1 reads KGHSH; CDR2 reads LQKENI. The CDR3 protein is CASSPGSKRQNGIYF. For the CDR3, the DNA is TGTGCCAGCTCACCAGGGTCGAAAAGGCAGAACGGCATATATTTT.

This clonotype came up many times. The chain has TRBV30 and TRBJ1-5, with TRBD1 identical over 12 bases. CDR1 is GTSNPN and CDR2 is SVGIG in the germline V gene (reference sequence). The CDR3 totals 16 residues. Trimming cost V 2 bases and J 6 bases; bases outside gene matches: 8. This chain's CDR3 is CAWSTAGTGGSQPQHF. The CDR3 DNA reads TGTGCCTGGAGTACCGCCGGGACAGGGGGCAGTCAGCCCCAGCATTTT.

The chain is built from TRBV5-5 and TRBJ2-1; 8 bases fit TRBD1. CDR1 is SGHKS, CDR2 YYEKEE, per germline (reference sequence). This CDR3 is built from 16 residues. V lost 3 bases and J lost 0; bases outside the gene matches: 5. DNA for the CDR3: TGTGCCAGCAGCTCGAACGACAGGGGCTCCTACAATGAGCAGTTCTTC. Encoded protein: CASSSNDRGSYNEQFF. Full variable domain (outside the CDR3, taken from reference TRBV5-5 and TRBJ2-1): DAGVTQSPTHLIKTRGQQVTLRCSPISGHKSVSWYQQVLGQGPQFIFQYYEKEERGRGNFPDRFSARQFPNYSSELNVNALLLGDSALYLCASSSNDRGSYNEQFFGPGTRLTVL.

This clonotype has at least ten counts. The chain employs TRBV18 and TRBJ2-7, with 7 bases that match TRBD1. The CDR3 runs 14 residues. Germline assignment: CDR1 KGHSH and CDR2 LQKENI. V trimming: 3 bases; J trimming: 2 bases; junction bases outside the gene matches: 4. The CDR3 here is CASSPRQGPYEQYF. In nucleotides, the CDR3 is TGTGCCAGCTCACCGCGACAGGGCCCCTACGAGCAGTACTTC.